This TCR beta chain derives from a study of blood T cell repertoires in COVID-19 (dated by TCRdb to 2018 to 2021). A note on the overall study: The collaborator samples originated in the United States, Italy and Spain and spanned the acute and convalescent phases of COVID-19. The repertoires were released in a freely available public database meant as a resource for research on the immune response to SARS-CoV-2. The sample metadata nearly always contained a de-identified subject ID, COVID-19 status, age in years and sex. The prospective study material was composed of cDNA or gDNA derived from T cells, B-cell-depleted T cells, or PBMCs. Samples were obtained from the ongoing ImmuneRACE study (first 160 participants) and from some 1,300 subjects provided by 6 global collaborators. Subjects who had been exposed to COVID-19, were actively infected with it, or had recovered from it provided the deeply sampled blood TCRbeta repertoires that made up the dataset. Where HLA class I and class II types were available, the types were taken from metadata supplied by the sample provider, not from assay-based typing.

The collaborating institutions used their own protocols to collect whole blood in K2EDTA tubes. For TCRbeta analysis, collaborators shipped samples as frozen whole blood, isolated PBMCs, or DNA extracted from either of those sample types. Overall study outcomes, separate from this receptor: The amount of clinical and demographic metadata varied by source and participant and was provided uncurated.

V drops 0 bases and J drops 7 bases, leaving 6 bases in between. The CDR3 runs 12 amino acids, cysteine and phenylalanine included. Only CDR3 DNA remains: 36 bases, in frame from the first base. CDR1 MGHRA and CDR2 YSYEKL were looked up in the germline V gene. In the case of this clone: Its antigen remains undetermined. No much larger clonotype is one base removed from it; base qualities were not supplied.

The immunoSEQ Assay, a bias-controlled multiplex PCR, was used to amplify TCRbeta CDR3 regions from genomic DNA. Turning to the authors' computational methods: The number of nucleated cells in each sample was estimated from the amplification of reference gene primers within the assay. To quantify the absolute abundance of each unique TCRbeta CDR3 rearrangement, sequence reads were collapsed and filtered. For each sample, productive Simpson clonality was calculated as the square root of Simpson's diversity index over productive rearrangements. TCRdb obtained this table from immuneACCESS and retained in-frame rearrangements with V and J assigned. These tables miss some clones; where compared with another copy, unresolved V genes account for less than half of the shortfall, and the remainder is unexplained. V, J and clone size are taken as reported in that table, and D and trimming were inferred from the DNA itself. The sample table contains about 290,000 clones; only one count was recorded for around nine tenths of them. The ten biggest clones cover approximately 4.2% of the sample.

The sequenced material came from peripheral blood. Recombination joined TRBV4-1 with TRBJ1-2, with the identity of the D gene unclear. The clonotype was recovered from a man aged 40-49 years with acute or convalescent COVID-19. The CDR3 reads CASSQDAVGYTF. Read as DNA, the sequence is TGCGCCAGCAGCCAAGACGCGGTTGGCTACACCTTC.